These T cell receptor beta chains were read from a single sample in a study of Ad26.COV2.S vaccination and SARS-CoV-2 variants. Sequenced by immunoSEQ multiplex PCR; TCRdb stores in-frame clones only, minus some. The sample shows about 680,000 clones, roughly 90% of them seen only once. The source was peripheral blood, collected in a trial of Ad26.COV2.S vaccine versus placebo. The receptor set was obtained from a person aged 18 to 65 who received the Ad26.COV2.S COVID-19 vaccine or a placebo. Both conserved end residues are part of each CDR3. Fields, in order: D gene, V gene, J gene, clone size, CDR3 protein, CDR3 DNA. The D gene is left open where the match is weak. Clone size is given for some rows only: seen once, a few or many times, or a class if the clone is expanded.

d_call: NA; v_call: TRBV5-4; j_call: TRBJ1-1; clone_size: NA; cdr3_aa: CASSLVVNTEAFF; cdr3_nt: TGTGCCAGCAGCTTGGTCGTGAACACTGAAGCTTTCTTT
d_call: NA; v_call: TRBV19; j_call: TRBJ2-6; clone_size: NA; cdr3_aa: CASAPSGANVLTF; cdr3_nt: TGTGCCTCCGCACCCTCTGGGGCCAACGTCCTGACTTTC
d_call: TRBD2; v_call: TRBV19; j_call: TRBJ2-1; clone_size: NA; cdr3_aa: CASSIYGRGDIWDEQFF; cdr3_nt: TGTGCCAGTAGTATCTACGGGCGGGGGGACATTTGGGATGAGCAGTTCTTC
d_call: NA; v_call: TRBV24-1; j_call: TRBJ2-2; clone_size: NA; cdr3_aa: CATSDSGPGVSGELFF; cdr3_nt: TGTGCCACCAGTGACTCGGGGCCTGGCGTATCCGGGGAGCTGTTTTTT
d_call: TRBD1; v_call: TRBV7-3; j_call: TRBJ1-6; clone_size: NA; cdr3_aa: CASSLGTENSPLHF; cdr3_nt: TGTGCCAGCAGCTTGGGGACAGAAAATTCACCCCTCCACTTT
d_call: NA; v_call: TRBV5-1; j_call: TRBJ1-6; clone_size: NA; cdr3_aa: CASSLSGVNSPLHF; cdr3_nt: TGCGCCAGCAGCTTGTCAGGGGTTAATTCACCCCTCCACTTT
d_call: NA; v_call: TRBV18; j_call: TRBJ1-3; clone_size: NA; cdr3_aa: CASSPSGGNTIYF; cdr3_nt: TGTGCCAGCTCACCCTCGGGCGGAAACACCATATATTTT
d_call: TRBD1; v_call: TRBV6-5; j_call: TRBJ1-1; clone_size: NA; cdr3_aa: CALAGGNTEAFF; cdr3_nt: TGTGCCTTAGCAGGGGGGAACACTGAAGCTTTCTTT
d_call: NA; v_call: TRBV5-1; j_call: TRBJ2-3; clone_size: NA; cdr3_aa: CASRPRGDADTQYF; cdr3_nt: TGCGCCAGCAGGCCTCGGGGAGATGCAGATACGCAGTATTTT
d_call: NA; v_call: TRBV14; j_call: TRBJ1-1; clone_size: NA; cdr3_aa: CASSPYRDTEAFF; cdr3_nt: TGTGCCAGCAGCCCTTACAGGGACACTGAAGCTTTCTTT
d_call: NA; v_call: TRBV14; j_call: TRBJ1-3; clone_size: NA; cdr3_aa: CASSARDGSSGNTIYF; cdr3_nt: TGTGCCAGCAGCGCCCGGGACGGGAGCTCTGGAAACACCATATATTTT
d_call: NA; v_call: TRBV18; j_call: TRBJ1-2; clone_size: NA; cdr3_aa: CASSPAGANYGYTF; cdr3_nt: TGTGCCAGCTCACCGGCGGGGGCCAACTATGGCTACACCTTC
d_call: TRBD1; v_call: TRBV11-2; j_call: TRBJ1-2; clone_size: NA; cdr3_aa: CASSFGTDGYTF; cdr3_nt: TGTGCCAGCAGCTTTGGGACAGACGGCTACACCTTC
d_call: NA; v_call: TRBV2; j_call: TRBJ1-6; clone_size: once; cdr3_aa: CASRSGDSPLHF; cdr3_nt: TGTGCCAGCAGGAGCGGGGATTCACCCCTCCACTTT
d_call: NA; v_call: TRBV18; j_call: TRBJ2-3; clone_size: NA; cdr3_aa: CASSPGQGSDTQYF; cdr3_nt: TGTGCCAGCTCACCAGGGCAGGGCTCAGATACGCAGTATTTT
d_call: TRBD1; v_call: TRBV3-1/TRBV3-2; j_call: TRBJ1-3; clone_size: NA; cdr3_aa: CASSHLLTGVAGNTIYF; cdr3_nt: TGTGCCAGCAGCCATCTCCTGACAGGGGTAGCTGGAAACACCATATATTTT